What follows describes a single TCR beta chain. Its antigen is as yet unknown. The data belong to a study of cytomegalovirus exposure and HLA in healthy donors. In germline, CDR1 is MNHEY, CDR2 SMNVEV (reference sequence). Trimming stripped 6 bases from V and 0 bases from J, with 10 bases between. The CDR3 runs 14 residues. Regarding the study as a whole: An analysis that came later showed most CMV-associated TCR beta chains appearing HLA-restricted. Several V segments, TRBV6-2 and TRBV6-3 among them, could not be told apart and were dropped. V- and J-gene trimming of TCR beta was linked (in a later analysis) to a missense DCLRE1C variant.

PCR amplification relied on 60 Vbeta primers (plus 13 Jbeta primers). Profiling relied on immunoSEQ multiplex PCR, and the TCRdb table lists in-frame clones only, not all of them. The table records 130,000 or so clones, roughly 81% of them present only once. The chain carries TRBV27 and TRBJ2-3; TRBD2 is a possible D gene (6 bases). Sequenced input: PBMCs. This receptor was obtained from a female donor in good health and CMV-seronegative. The CDR3 loop reads CASSPGLSTDTQYF. For the CDR3, the DNA is TGTGCCAGCAGCCCGGGACTTAGCACAGATACGCAGTATTTT.